This T cell receptor (beta chain) originates from a study of T cells in Graves' hyperthyroidism and ophthalmopathy. The study's findings and limits: Most expanded thyroid clonotypes above 0.001 recurred in blood.

Germline V gives CDR1 SQVTM, CDR2 ANQGSEA. V gave up 4 bases and J gave up 6 bases; unmatched junction bases: 2. This CDR3 spans 11 amino acids. Calling Graves' hyperthyroidism stable meant ophthalmopathy did not progress within 18 months. In the case of this clonotype: As yet, its antigen is unknown.

It was RNA transcripts that yielded the amplified TCR beta CDR3 regions. RT-PCR in the first round (using the HTBI primer set) targeted the TCR CDR3. TCRdb redid the calling of the multiplex PCR reads with MiXCR, one entry per CDR3 protein. This table has about 610,000 distinct CDR3 sequences, around 42% appearing once. The sample was peripheral blood or thyroid tissue (not recorded which). The clonotype comes from a woman under 30 with Graves' hyperthyroidism. The genes are TRBV29-1 and TRBJ1-2; 7 nucleotides match TRBD1. For the CDR3, the DNA is TGCAGCGTTGCGACAGGGAATGGCTACACCTTC. This codes for CSVATGNGYTF.